The 14 T cell receptor beta chains below come from one sample, sequenced in a study of cytomegalovirus exposure and HLA in healthy donors. Use of 60 Vbeta and 13 Jbeta primers characterized the PCR. Profiled with immunoSEQ multiplex PCR; TCRdb holds only in-frame clones, not every one. This table has over 150,000 clones, 70% to 80% appearing once. The sequenced material came from PBMCs. Receptors were obtained from a woman in her twenties or thirties in good health and CMV-seronegative.

This clone has more than one count but fewer than ten. This sequence joins TRBV7-3 and TRBJ1-2; D is unresolved. The V end was cut by 2 bases, the J end by 5 bases, with 15 bases between. This CDR3 region has 15 residues. CDR1 is SGHTA, CDR2 FQGTGA, per germline. The CDR3 sequence is CASSLEFSAGYGYTF. The CDR3 nucleotides are TGTGCCAGCAGCTTAGAATTCTCTGCGGGGTATGGCTACACCTTC.

The chain couples TRBV6-5 to TRBJ2-1; possibly TRBD1 for D (5 bases). This CDR3 region has 15 residues. In germline, CDR1 is MNHEY, CDR2 SVGAGI. Between the trimmed V and J ends, which lost 0 bases and 10 bases, there was a span of 16 bases. CDR3 residues: CASSYSWTRSGEQFF. The CDR3 nucleotides read TGTGCCAGCAGTTACTCGTGGACAAGGTCGGGCGAGCAGTTCTTC.

V gene TRBV10-3 combines with J gene TRBJ2-7, with 7 bases lining up with TRBD2. The V and J ends lost 1 base and 0 bases, in that order; junction bases with no gene match: 3. This CDR3 comprises 15 residues. Germline CDR1 is ENHRY and CDR2 is SYGVKD. This CDR3 is CAISECGGYSYEQYF. CDR3 DNA sequence: TGTGCCATCAGTGAGTGCGGGGGTTACTCCTACGAGCAGTACTTC.

The CDR3 region is CASSGLSGGTGGYTF. The DNA for the CDR3 is TGTGCCAGTAGTGGCCTATCTGGGGGGACTGGAGGCTACACCTTC. The chain employs TRBV19 and TRBJ1-2, with D perhaps TRBD1 (5 bases). Germline V gives CDR1 LNHDA, CDR2 SQIVND (reference sequence). With 5 bases removed from V and 8 bases from J, the gap between germline ends came to 21 bases. The CDR3 has 15 residues.

The gene calls are TRBV27 and TRBJ2-7, with 8 bases lining up with TRBD1. V dropped 2 bases and J dropped 3; count of bases not matched to a gene: 3. Germline CDR1 is MNHEY and CDR2 is SMNVEV (reference sequence). This CDR3 is built from 14 residues. Here the CDR3 reads CASSLGTGFYEQYF. The CDR3 bases are TGTGCCAGCAGTTTAGGGACAGGATTCTACGAGCAGTACTTC.

The gene calls are TRBV25-1 and TRBJ1-2; 7 bases fit TRBD1. The CDR3 has 13 residues. In germline, CDR1 is MGHDK, CDR2 SYGVNS. Trimming removed 6 bases from V and 9 bases from J; junction bases left unmatched: 10. The CDR3 protein is CASSWTGVFSYTF. CDR3 coding DNA: TGTGCCAGCAGCTGGACAGGCGTTTTTAGCTACACCTTC.

This chain uses TRBV5-1 with TRBJ2-3; 9 bases match TRBD1. Germline-derived CDR1 and CDR2 are SGHRS and YFSETQ. The length of the CDR3 is 14 residues. V lost 0 bases to trimming and J lost 6 bases; unmatched junction nucleotides: 2. CDR3 nucleotides: TGCGCCAGCAGCTTGGCTGGACAGGGGGATACGCAGTATTTT. Translation gives CASSLAGQGDTQYF. Filled out from reference TRBV5-1 and TRBJ2-3, the complete variable domain reads KAGVTQTPRYLIKTRGQQVTLSCSPISGHRSVSWYQQTPGQGLQFLFEYFSETQRNKGNFPGRFSGRQFSNSRSEMNVSTLELGDSALYLCASSLAGQGDTQYFGPGTRLTVL.

The chain uses TRBV6-4 and TRBJ1-5; weak D call: TRBD1 (5 bases). Trimming removed 4 bases from V and 5 bases from J, with 9 bases in between. CDR1 MRHNA and CDR2 SNTAGT come from the germline V gene. This CDR3 has 13 residues. The CDR3 DNA reads as TGTGCCAGCAGTGCCGGGGGATATCAGCCCCAGCATTTT. Translated, it gives CASSAGGYQPQHF.

The chain links TRBV28 to TRBJ2-1, with 7 bases lining up with TRBD1. The CDR3 runs 13 residues. The germline V gene has CDR1 MDHEN and CDR2 SYDVKM. The V gene end was trimmed by 7 bases and the J gene end by 9 bases; junction bases not matched to a gene: 9. The CDR3 here is CASNPEGAGEQFF. CDR3 nucleotides: TGTGCCAGCAATCCCGAGGGGGCGGGTGAGCAGTTCTTC.

The genes are TRBV4-1 and TRBJ1-5, with D unresolved. Germline V lookup: CDR1 MGHRA, CDR2 YSYEKL. V was shortened by 4 bases and J by 1 base, with 8 bases between the two germline ends. This CDR3 is built from 14 residues. In nucleotides, the CDR3 is TGCGCCAGCAGCCGTGCCGGGAGCAATCAGCCCCAGCATTTT. Its translation is CASSRAGSNQPQHF.

The chain joins TRBV7-9 to TRBJ2-1; the D gene is possibly TRBD2 (6 bases). CDR3 length equals 15 residues. The ends were cut back, 1 base at V and 8 bases at J, with 15 bases in the middle. CDR1 and CDR2 from the germline V gene are SEHNR and FQNEAQ (reference sequence). The CDR3 protein is CASSLGRGSAHEQFF. CDR3 in DNA: TGTGCCAGCAGCTTAGGGCGGGGCAGCGCGCATGAGCAGTTCTTC.

The CDR3 bases are TGTGCCAGCAGCCCAAGTGAGACAGGTTATGGCTACACCTTC. Translated, it gives CASSPSETGYGYTF. The chain couples TRBV5-4 to TRBJ1-2, with D perhaps TRBD1 (6 bases). The CDR3 covers 14 residues. Germline V lookup: CDR1 SGHNT, CDR2 YYREEE (reference sequence). Trimming left V 4 bases short and J 5 bases short, with 15 bases between.

This clone was seen once. This chain connects TRBV27 to TRBJ2-3, with D perhaps matching TRBD1 (5 bases). Germline CDR1 is MNHEY and CDR2 is SMNVEV (reference sequence). The CDR3 has 14 amino acids. Trimming took 5 bases from V and 4 from J, leaving 13 bases between them. The CDR3 spells CASSKDITADTQYF. CDR3 DNA sequence: TGTGCCAGCAGTAAGGACATTACGGCAGATACGCAGTATTTT.

The chain is built from TRBV13 and TRBJ2-5; D may be TRBD1 (6 bases). Germline V gene lookup returns CDR1 PRHDT and CDR2 FYEKMQ (reference sequence). CDR3 length equals 15 residues. V gave up 5 bases and J gave up 1 base, with 14 bases separating them. The CDR3 loop reads CASSARDKTQETQYF. The CDR3 DNA is TGTGCCAGCAGCGCCAGGGACAAGACCCAAGAGACCCAGTACTTC. Drawing the rest from reference TRBV13 and TRBJ2-5, the complete variable domain is AAGVIQSPRHLIKEKRETATLKCYPIPRHDTVYWYQQGPGQDPQFLISFYEKMQSDKGSIPDRFSAQQFSDYHSELNMSSLELGDSALYFCASSARDKTQETQYFGPGTRLLVL.